This T cell receptor beta chain was sequenced for a study of blood T cell repertoires in COVID-19. The CDR3 covers 16 residues. The germline V and J ends were trimmed by 2 bases and 4 bases, with 15 bases remaining between them. CDR1 KGHSH and CDR2 LQKENI come from the germline V gene. In the authors' methods: Counts of nucleated cells, estimated from reference gene primer amplification, were obtained. The assay was immunoSEQ multiplex PCR, and TCRdb's table has in-frame clones only and misses some. That table is the source of V, J and clone size, and D and trimming were worked out from the DNA. Of approximately 310,000 clones listed, 80% to 90% are singletons.

This TCR was sampled from a woman aged 50 to 60 who had recovered from COVID-19. This rearrangement joins TRBV18 to TRBJ1-5, with D possibly being TRBD1 (5 bases). The sample consisted of peripheral blood. The CDR3 region is CASSPMAQGTNQPQHF. The CDR3 DNA reads as TGTGCCAGCTCACCAATGGCCCAGGGAACTAATCAGCCCCAGCATTTT.